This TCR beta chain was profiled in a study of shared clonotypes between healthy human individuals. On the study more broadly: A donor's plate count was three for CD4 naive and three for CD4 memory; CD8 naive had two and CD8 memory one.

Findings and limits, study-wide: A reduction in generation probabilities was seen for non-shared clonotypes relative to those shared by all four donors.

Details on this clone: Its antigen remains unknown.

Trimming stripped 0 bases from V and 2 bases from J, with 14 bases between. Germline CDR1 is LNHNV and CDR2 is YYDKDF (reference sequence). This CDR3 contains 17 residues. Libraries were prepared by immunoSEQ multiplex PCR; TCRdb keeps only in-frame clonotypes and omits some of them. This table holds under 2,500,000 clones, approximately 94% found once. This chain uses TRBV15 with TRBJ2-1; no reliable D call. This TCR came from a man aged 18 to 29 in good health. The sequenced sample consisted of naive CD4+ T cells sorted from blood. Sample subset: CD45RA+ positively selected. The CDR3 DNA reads TGTGCCACCAGCAGAGATCCCAGTACCCAAGCCTACAATGAGCAGTTCTTC. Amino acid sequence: CATSRDPSTQAYNEQFF.